This T cell receptor (beta chain) was identified in a study of T cells after posttransplantation cyclophosphamide. Study results and limitations: Blood and skin or GI T cell repertoires showed limited TRB overlap. TRB clonality was highly associated with recipient CMV seropositivity and reactivation. Later blood repertoires were often dominated by clones from the donor CD8+ memory compartment.

Repertoires were generated with immunoSEQ multiplex PCR, while TCRdb's copy carries only in-frame clones and drops some. In total the sample includes 23,000 or so clones, none of them seen once. This related bone marrow graft donor gave peripheral blood on the day of marrow donation. This clone was counted ten times or more. Its antigen is currently unknown. Trimming cost V 0 bases and J 3 bases, with 9 bases left between them. The CDR3 is made up of 14 amino acids. Germline CDR1 is SGDLS and CDR2 is YYNGEE. The sequence derives from a woman aged 60-75 years in good health, CMV-negative, and a related stem cell transplant donor. V and J are TRBV9 and TRBJ2-5, with D perhaps matching TRBD2 (6 bases). The sequencing sample was made of PBMCs. CDR3 protein: CASSVAASEETQYF. For the CDR3, the DNA is TGTGCCAGCAGCGTAGCGGCTAGCGAAGAGACCCAGTACTTC.